The present entry profiles one T cell receptor (beta chain) with its context. The germline V gene has CDR1 SGHDN and CDR2 FVKESK. V was clipped by 3 bases and J by 3 bases, with 8 bases between them. The CDR3 totals 13 residues. One entry per CDR3 protein, called by TCRdb with MiXCR from the RT-PCR reads. The top ten hold roughly 6.4% of the sample, which has about a million distinct CDR3 sequences, about a sixth seen once. This sample is part of a study of patients and donors after allogeneic stem cell transplantation. Material: blood, either unsorted or a sorted T cell fraction (not recorded which). This TCR derives from a human donor who was either an allogeneic HSCT recipient or a stem cell or donor lymphocyte infusion donor (not recorded which). It is not recorded whose cells these are; they may come from a transplant donor. The chain combines TRBV14 with TRBJ1-1, with unresolved D. CDR3 in DNA: TGTGCCAGCAGCCAGGCAGCGTACACTGAAGCTTTCTTT. Encoded protein: CASSQAAYTEAFF.